Listed below are T cell receptor beta chains from one sample, sequenced in a study of cytomegalovirus exposure and HLA in healthy donors. Sequencing was performed with immunoSEQ multiplex PCR; in TCRdb, only in-frame clones are kept and a portion is missing. Among approximately 180,000 clones listed, more than 75% were seen once. What was sequenced was PBMCs. These receptors were taken from a girl in the first two years of life in good health and CMV-seronegative. Both conserved end residues are part of each CDR3. Each record gives: clone size, D gene, V gene, J gene, CDR3 DNA, CDR3 protein. D genes are given only for firm matches. Where a row states a size, it is once, few, many or the class of an expanded clone; other rows omit it.

abundance: once
d_gene: NA
v_gene: TRBV14
j_gene: TRBJ2-5
CDR3nt: TGTGCCAGCAGCCAAGGATGGCAGACCCAGTACTTC
CDR3aa: CASSQGWQTQYF

abundance: NA
d_gene: NA
v_gene: TRBV5-1
j_gene: TRBJ2-3
CDR3nt: TGCGCCAGCAGCTTGGCCCAGAGGGGGTTAGCAGATACGCAGTATTTT
CDR3aa: CASSLAQRGLADTQYF

abundance: NA
d_gene: NA
v_gene: TRBV14
j_gene: TRBJ2-3
CDR3nt: TGTGCCAGCAGTCCTAGCGGCACAGATACGCAGTATTTT
CDR3aa: CASSPSGTDTQYF

abundance: NA
d_gene: TRBD1
v_gene: TRBV11-2
j_gene: TRBJ2-5
CDR3nt: TGTGCCAGCAGCTCAGGACAGGTAGAGACCCAGTACTTC
CDR3aa: CASSSGQVETQYF

abundance: NA
d_gene: TRBD2
v_gene: TRBV19
j_gene: TRBJ2-7
CDR3nt: TGTGCCAGTAGTATGGCTGGACTAGCGGACCCCTACGAGCAGTACTTC
CDR3aa: CASSMAGLADPYEQYF

abundance: NA
d_gene: TRBD1
v_gene: TRBV7-9
j_gene: TRBJ1-4
CDR3nt: TGTGCCAGCAGCCTCACCCGGGACAGGGGTGAAAAACTGTTTTTT
CDR3aa: CASSLTRDRGEKLFF

abundance: NA
d_gene: TRBD1
v_gene: TRBV15
j_gene: TRBJ2-1
CDR3nt: TGTGCCACCAGCAGAGAACAGGGGGCGCCCAATGAGCAGTTCTTC
CDR3aa: CATSREQGAPNEQFF

abundance: NA
d_gene: TRBD2
v_gene: TRBV2
j_gene: TRBJ2-7
CDR3nt: TGTGCCAGCAGTCTGACTAGCGGGAGCTCCTACGAGCAGTACTTC
CDR3aa: CASSLTSGSSYEQYF

abundance: NA
d_gene: TRBD1
v_gene: TRBV6-1
j_gene: TRBJ2-5
CDR3nt: TGTGCCAGCAGTGTTAGACAGGGGGCACAAGAGACCCAGTACTTC
CDR3aa: CASSVRQGAQETQYF

abundance: NA
d_gene: TRBD1
v_gene: TRBV7-2
j_gene: TRBJ1-1
CDR3nt: TGTGCCAGCAGCCCCCAGGGGGGCGGGGCTGAAGCTTTCTTT
CDR3aa: CASSPQGGGAEAFF

abundance: NA
d_gene: NA
v_gene: TRBV7-2
j_gene: TRBJ1-3
CDR3nt: TGTGCCAGCAGCTTAGTAACAGAATCTGGAAACACCATATATTTT
CDR3aa: CASSLVTESGNTIYF

abundance: NA
d_gene: TRBD1
v_gene: TRBV14
j_gene: TRBJ2-7
CDR3nt: TGTGCCAGCAGCCAATGGTCGACCACTGGACAGGAAGTCGAGTTCGACGAGCAGTACTTC
CDR3aa: CASSQWSTTGQEVEFDEQYF

abundance: NA
d_gene: NA
v_gene: TRBV5-1
j_gene: TRBJ2-7
CDR3nt: TGCGCCAGCAGCCCCCGAGACGGGGGTGGAGAGCAGTACTTC
CDR3aa: CASSPRDGGGEQYF

abundance: NA
d_gene: TRBD2
v_gene: TRBV11-3
j_gene: TRBJ2-7
CDR3nt: TGTGCCAGCAGCCCCAGCGGGGGCCGAACCTACGAGCAGTACTTC
CDR3aa: CASSPSGGRTYEQYF

abundance: NA
d_gene: TRBD1
v_gene: TRBV27
j_gene: TRBJ2-7
CDR3nt: TGTGCCAGCAGCCTCCTCGGGACAGGGGGCGTAAACGAGCAGTACTTC
CDR3aa: CASSLLGTGGVNEQYF

abundance: NA
d_gene: NA
v_gene: TRBV5-4
j_gene: TRBJ2-5
CDR3nt: TGTGCCAGCAGCATACAGGGAATAGGGCAAGAGACCCAGTACTTC
CDR3aa: CASSIQGIGQETQYF

abundance: NA
d_gene: TRBD2
v_gene: TRBV5-1
j_gene: TRBJ2-1
CDR3nt: TGCGCCAGCAGCAGGGGACTAGCGGGATTAGAGGGCAATGAGCAGTTCTTC
CDR3aa: CASSRGLAGLEGNEQFF

abundance: NA
d_gene: TRBD2
v_gene: TRBV4-2
j_gene: TRBJ2-1
CDR3nt: TGTGCCAGCAGCCAAGGGACTAGCGGGGTTTACAATGAGCAGTTCTTC
CDR3aa: CASSQGTSGVYNEQFF

abundance: NA
d_gene: NA
v_gene: TRBV5-8
j_gene: TRBJ1-2
CDR3nt: TGTGCCAGCAGCTTGACGGGCTATGGCTACACCTTC
CDR3aa: CASSLTGYGYTF

abundance: NA
d_gene: TRBD2
v_gene: TRBV2
j_gene: TRBJ2-2
CDR3nt: TGTGCCAGCAGCGCAAGGGGACTAGCGGGGGGGGAGCTGTTTTTT
CDR3aa: CASSARGLAGGELFF

abundance: NA
d_gene: NA
v_gene: TRBV9
j_gene: TRBJ2-3
CDR3nt: TGTGCCAGCAGCGTACAGGGGACAGATACGCAGTATTTT
CDR3aa: CASSVQGTDTQYF

abundance: NA
d_gene: TRBD1
v_gene: TRBV6-5
j_gene: TRBJ1-6
CDR3nt: TGTGCCAGCAGTTACCGGCAGGGGGAATCACCCCTCCACTTT
CDR3aa: CASSYRQGESPLHF

abundance: once
d_gene: TRBD1
v_gene: TRBV5-1
j_gene: TRBJ2-4
CDR3nt: TGCGCCAGCAGGGACAGGGGGCAAAACATTCAGTACTTC
CDR3aa: CASRDRGQNIQYF

abundance: NA
d_gene: NA
v_gene: TRBV7-3
j_gene: TRBJ2-3
CDR3nt: TGTGCCAGCAGCTTAGTAGCTACTGGCACAGATACGCAGTATTTT
CDR3aa: CASSLVATGTDTQYF

abundance: NA
d_gene: TRBD2
v_gene: TRBV18
j_gene: TRBJ2-2
CDR3nt: TGTGCCAGCTCACCCGTAGCGGGCGACACCGGGGAGCTGTTTTTT
CDR3aa: CASSPVAGDTGELFF

abundance: NA
d_gene: TRBD1
v_gene: TRBV5-6
j_gene: TRBJ1-2
CDR3nt: TGTGCCAGCAGCCCGGGGACAGCCTTCTATGGCTACACCTTC
CDR3aa: CASSPGTAFYGYTF

abundance: NA
d_gene: TRBD1
v_gene: TRBV5-6
j_gene: TRBJ2-3
CDR3nt: TGTGCCAGCAGCTTGGGGCCGACAGGGACTACGCAGTATTTT
CDR3aa: CASSLGPTGTTQYF